This T cell receptor beta chain emerged from a study of Graves' ophthalmopathy and Graves' hyperthyroidism. Amplification targeted the TCR beta CDR3 regions, with RNA transcripts as the source material. RT-PCR in the first round used HTBI primers; a second-round multiplex PCR followed. TCRdb called the multiplex PCR reads again in MiXCR, with one record for every CDR3 protein. The repertoire holds hundreds of thousands of distinct CDR3 sequences, with 21% as singletons. Trimming cost V 2 bases and J 8 bases, with 6 bases left between them. Germline CDR1 SGHTA, CDR2 FQGTGA. This CDR3 spans 11 amino acids. This clonotype was recorded at least ten times.

Sequenced sample: peripheral blood. This clonotype was sampled from a young woman with stable Graves' hyperthyroidism. This chain connects TRBV7-3 to TRBJ1-2, with D hard to call. The CDR3 is CASSLSRGYTF. CDR3 bases: TGTGCCAGCAGCTTATCTCGGGGCTACACCTTC.